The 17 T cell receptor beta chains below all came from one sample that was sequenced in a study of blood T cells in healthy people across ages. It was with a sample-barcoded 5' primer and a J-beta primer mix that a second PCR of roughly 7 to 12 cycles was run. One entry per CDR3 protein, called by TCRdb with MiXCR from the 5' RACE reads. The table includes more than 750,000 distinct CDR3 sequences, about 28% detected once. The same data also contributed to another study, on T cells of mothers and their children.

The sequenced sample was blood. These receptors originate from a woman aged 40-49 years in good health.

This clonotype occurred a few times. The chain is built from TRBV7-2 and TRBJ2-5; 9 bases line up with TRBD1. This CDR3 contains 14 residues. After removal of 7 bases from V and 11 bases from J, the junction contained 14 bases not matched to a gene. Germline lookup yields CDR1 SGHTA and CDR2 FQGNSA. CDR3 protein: CASIPGTGFHGQYF. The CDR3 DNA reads TGTGCCAGCATCCCCGGGACAGGGTTCCACGGGCAGTACTTC. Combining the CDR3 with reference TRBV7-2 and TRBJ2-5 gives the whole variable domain GAGVSQSPSNKVTEKGKDVELRCDPISGHTALYWYRQSLGQGLEFLIYFQGNSAPDKSGLPSDRFSAERTGGSVSTLTIQRTQQEDSAVYLCASIPGTGFHGQYFGPGTRLLVL.

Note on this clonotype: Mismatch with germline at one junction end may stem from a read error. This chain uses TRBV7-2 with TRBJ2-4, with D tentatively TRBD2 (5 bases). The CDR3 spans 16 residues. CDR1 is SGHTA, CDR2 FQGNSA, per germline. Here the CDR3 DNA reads TGTGCCAGCAGCATTGAGGGAAGGTTAGCCAAAAGCATTCAGTACTTC. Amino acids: CASSIEGRLAKSIQYF.

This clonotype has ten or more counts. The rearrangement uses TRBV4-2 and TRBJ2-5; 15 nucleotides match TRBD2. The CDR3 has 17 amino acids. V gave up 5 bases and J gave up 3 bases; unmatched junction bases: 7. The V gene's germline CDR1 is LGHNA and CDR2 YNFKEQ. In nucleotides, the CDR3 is TGTGCCAGCAGCACTGGACTAGCGGGGGGGCGGGAAGAGACCCAGTACTTC. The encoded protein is CASSTGLAGGREETQYF.

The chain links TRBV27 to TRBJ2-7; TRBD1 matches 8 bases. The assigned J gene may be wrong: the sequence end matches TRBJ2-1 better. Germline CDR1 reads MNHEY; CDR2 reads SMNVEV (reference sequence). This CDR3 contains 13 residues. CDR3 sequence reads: CASSMTGVNEQFF. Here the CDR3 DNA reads TGTGCCAGCAGCATGACAGGGGTAAATGAGCAGTTCTTC.

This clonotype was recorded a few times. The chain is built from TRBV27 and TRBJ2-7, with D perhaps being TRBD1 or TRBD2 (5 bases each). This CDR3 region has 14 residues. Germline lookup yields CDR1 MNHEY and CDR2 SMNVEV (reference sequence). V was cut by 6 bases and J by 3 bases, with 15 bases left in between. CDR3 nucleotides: TGTGCCAGCAGACCGCTTGGGGGTGACTACGAGCAGTACTTC. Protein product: CASRPLGGDYEQYF.

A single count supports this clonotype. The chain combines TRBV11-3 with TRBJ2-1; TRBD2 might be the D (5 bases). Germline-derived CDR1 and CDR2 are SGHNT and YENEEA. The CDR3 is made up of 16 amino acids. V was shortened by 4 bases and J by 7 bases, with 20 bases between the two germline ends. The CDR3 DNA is TGTGCCAGCAGCTCGTCTCCGCGGGCTCGGCGGAATGAGCAGTTCTTC. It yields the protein CASSSSPRARRNEQFF.

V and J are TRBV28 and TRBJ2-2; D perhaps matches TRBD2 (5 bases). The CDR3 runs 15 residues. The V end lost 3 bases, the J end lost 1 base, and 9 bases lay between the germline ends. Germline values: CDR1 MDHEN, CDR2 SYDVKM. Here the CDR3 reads CASSFVRGNTGELFF. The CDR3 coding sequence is TGTGCCAGCAGTTTCGTTCGGGGGAACACCGGGGAGCTGTTTTTT.

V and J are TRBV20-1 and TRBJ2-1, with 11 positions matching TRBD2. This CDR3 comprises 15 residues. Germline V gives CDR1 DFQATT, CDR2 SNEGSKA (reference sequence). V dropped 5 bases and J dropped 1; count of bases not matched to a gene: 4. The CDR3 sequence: CSAGSGGASYNEQFF. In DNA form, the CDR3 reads TGCAGTGCTGGTAGCGGGGGGGCATCCTACAATGAGCAGTTCTTC.

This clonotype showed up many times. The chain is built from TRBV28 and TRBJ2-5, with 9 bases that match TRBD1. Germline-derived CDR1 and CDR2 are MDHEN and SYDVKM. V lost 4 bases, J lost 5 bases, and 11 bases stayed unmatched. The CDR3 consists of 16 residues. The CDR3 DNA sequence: TGTGCCAGCAGTTCCCCGACAGGGGGTGTCGGGGAGACCCAGTACTTC. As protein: CASSSPTGGVGETQYF.

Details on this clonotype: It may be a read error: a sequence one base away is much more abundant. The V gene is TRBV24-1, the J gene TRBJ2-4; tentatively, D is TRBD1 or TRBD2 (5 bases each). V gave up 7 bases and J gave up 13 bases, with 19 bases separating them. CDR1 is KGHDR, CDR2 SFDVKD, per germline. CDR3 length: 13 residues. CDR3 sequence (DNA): TGTGCCACCAGGGGACGGCCAAAGGATGAGCAGTACTTC. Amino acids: CATRGRPKDEQYF.

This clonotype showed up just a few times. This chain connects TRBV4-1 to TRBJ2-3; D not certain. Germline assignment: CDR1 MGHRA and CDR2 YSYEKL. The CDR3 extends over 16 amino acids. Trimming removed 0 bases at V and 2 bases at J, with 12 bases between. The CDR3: CASSQDHGRITDTQYF. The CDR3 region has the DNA TGCGCCAGCAGCCAAGATCACGGCAGAATCACAGATACGCAGTATTTT.

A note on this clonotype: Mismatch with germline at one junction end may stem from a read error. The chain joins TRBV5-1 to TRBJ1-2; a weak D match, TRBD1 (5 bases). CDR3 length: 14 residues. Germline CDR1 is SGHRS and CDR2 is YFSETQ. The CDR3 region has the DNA TGCGCCTGCAGCTTCTCCGGGACGGACTATGGCTACACCTTC. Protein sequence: CACSFSGTDYGYTF.

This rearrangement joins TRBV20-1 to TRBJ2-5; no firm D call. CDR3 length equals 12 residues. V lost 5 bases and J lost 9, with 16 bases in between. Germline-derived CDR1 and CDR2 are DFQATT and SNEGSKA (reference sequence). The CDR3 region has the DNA TGCAGTGCTCCGAACTCAGAGTCGGCCCAGTACTTC. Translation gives CSAPNSESAQYF.

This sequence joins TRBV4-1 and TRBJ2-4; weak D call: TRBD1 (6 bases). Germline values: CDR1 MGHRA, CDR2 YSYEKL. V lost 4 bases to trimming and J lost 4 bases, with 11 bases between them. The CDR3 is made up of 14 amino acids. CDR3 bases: TGCGCCAGCAGCCGACAGGAACAGAAAAACATTCAGTACTTC. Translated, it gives CASSRQEQKNIQYF.

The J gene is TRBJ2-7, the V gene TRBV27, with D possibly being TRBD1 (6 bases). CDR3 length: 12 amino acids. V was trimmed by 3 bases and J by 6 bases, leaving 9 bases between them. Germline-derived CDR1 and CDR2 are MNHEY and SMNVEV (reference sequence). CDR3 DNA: TGTGCCAGCAGTTTCCTGGGGGCCGAGCAGTACTTC. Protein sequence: CASSFLGAEQYF.

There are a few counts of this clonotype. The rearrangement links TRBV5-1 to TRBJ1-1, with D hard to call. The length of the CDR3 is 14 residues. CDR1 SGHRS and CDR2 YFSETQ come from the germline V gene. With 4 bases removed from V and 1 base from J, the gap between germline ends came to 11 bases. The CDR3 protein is CASSVQDPNTEAFF. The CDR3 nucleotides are TGCGCCAGCAGCGTACAAGATCCGAACACTGAAGCTTTCTTT.

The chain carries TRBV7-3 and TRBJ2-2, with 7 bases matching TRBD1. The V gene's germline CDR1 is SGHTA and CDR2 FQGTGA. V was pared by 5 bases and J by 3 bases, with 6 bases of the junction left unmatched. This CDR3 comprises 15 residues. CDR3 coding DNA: TGTGCCAGCAGCCCCGGGGACAGTTACACCGGGGAGCTGTTTTTT. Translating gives CASSPGDSYTGELFF. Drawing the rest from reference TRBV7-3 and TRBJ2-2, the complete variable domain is GAGVSQTPSNKVTEKGKYVELRCDPISGHTALYWYRQSLGQGPEFLIYFQGTGAADDSGLPNDRFFAVRPEGSVSTLKIQRTERGDSAVYLCASSPGDSYTGELFFGEGSRLTVL.